Included here is one T cell receptor (beta chain) sequence, with context. What it recognizes is unknown. Every donor was a healthy person donating bone marrow. The data derive from a study of cytomegalovirus exposure and HLA in healthy donors. Vbeta (60) and Jbeta (13) primers were used in the PCR. Clones were read by immunoSEQ multiplex PCR, and TCRdb kept only the in-frame ones, dropping some. The table records 100,000 to 150,000 clones, about 76% of them present only once. The germline gives CDR1 SQVTM, CDR2 ANQGSEA. The length of the CDR3 is 13 residues. With 7 bases removed from V and 0 bases from J, the gap between germline ends came to 13 bases. Study-level points and caveats: Analysis performed later showed TCR beta chains linked to HLA being more clonally expanded than equally common others.

The material sequenced was PBMCs. The TCR comes from a man between 18 and 35 years old in good health and CMV-seronegative. This chain links TRBV29-1 with TRBJ2-7; possible D gene TRBD2, 7 bases. The CDR3 region is CSGGGGPSYEQYF. The CDR3 nucleotides read TGCAGCGGTGGGGGGGGGCCCTCCTACGAGCAGTACTTC.